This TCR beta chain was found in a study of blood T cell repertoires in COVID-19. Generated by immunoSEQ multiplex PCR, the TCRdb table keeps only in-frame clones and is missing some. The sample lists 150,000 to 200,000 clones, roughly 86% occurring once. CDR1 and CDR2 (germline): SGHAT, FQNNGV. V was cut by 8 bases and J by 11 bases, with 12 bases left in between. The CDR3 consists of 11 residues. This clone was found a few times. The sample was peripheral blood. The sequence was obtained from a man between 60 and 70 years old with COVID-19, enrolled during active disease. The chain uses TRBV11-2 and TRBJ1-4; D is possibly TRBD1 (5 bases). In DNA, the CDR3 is TGTGCCAGCGGGGAAGCAGGGAAACTGTTTTTT. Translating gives CASGEAGKLFF.